This TCR beta chain came from a study of T cell repertoires in cytomegalovirus infection. On the study more broadly: CMV epitopes used comprised recently identified HLA-C-restricted ones and well-studied HLA-B-restricted ones.

V trimming: 3 bases; J trimming: 1 base; junction bases outside the gene matches: 3. The CDR3 is made up of 15 amino acids. Study-level points and caveats: CMV-specific HLA-C-restricted TCR beta clonotypes dominated the ex vivo response.

As for this clonotype: No antigen is known for it.

TCRdb fed the reads into MiXCR, producing one record per CDR3 protein. Of about 330,000 distinct CDR3 sequences in the sample, around a third were seen once. The clonotype was recovered from a human donor in good health (CMV status not recorded). Some clones in this sample may be carry-over from other donors' samples. The sequencing here drew on cultured PBMCs, taken from culture after CMV antigen stimulation. The rearrangement uses TRBV12-3 or TRBV12-4 and TRBJ1-1, with 9 bases identical to TRBD1. The CDR3 reads CASSFGQGTNTEAFF. The CDR3 bases are TGTGCCAGCAGTTTCGGACAGGGGACGAACACTGAAGCTTTCTTT.